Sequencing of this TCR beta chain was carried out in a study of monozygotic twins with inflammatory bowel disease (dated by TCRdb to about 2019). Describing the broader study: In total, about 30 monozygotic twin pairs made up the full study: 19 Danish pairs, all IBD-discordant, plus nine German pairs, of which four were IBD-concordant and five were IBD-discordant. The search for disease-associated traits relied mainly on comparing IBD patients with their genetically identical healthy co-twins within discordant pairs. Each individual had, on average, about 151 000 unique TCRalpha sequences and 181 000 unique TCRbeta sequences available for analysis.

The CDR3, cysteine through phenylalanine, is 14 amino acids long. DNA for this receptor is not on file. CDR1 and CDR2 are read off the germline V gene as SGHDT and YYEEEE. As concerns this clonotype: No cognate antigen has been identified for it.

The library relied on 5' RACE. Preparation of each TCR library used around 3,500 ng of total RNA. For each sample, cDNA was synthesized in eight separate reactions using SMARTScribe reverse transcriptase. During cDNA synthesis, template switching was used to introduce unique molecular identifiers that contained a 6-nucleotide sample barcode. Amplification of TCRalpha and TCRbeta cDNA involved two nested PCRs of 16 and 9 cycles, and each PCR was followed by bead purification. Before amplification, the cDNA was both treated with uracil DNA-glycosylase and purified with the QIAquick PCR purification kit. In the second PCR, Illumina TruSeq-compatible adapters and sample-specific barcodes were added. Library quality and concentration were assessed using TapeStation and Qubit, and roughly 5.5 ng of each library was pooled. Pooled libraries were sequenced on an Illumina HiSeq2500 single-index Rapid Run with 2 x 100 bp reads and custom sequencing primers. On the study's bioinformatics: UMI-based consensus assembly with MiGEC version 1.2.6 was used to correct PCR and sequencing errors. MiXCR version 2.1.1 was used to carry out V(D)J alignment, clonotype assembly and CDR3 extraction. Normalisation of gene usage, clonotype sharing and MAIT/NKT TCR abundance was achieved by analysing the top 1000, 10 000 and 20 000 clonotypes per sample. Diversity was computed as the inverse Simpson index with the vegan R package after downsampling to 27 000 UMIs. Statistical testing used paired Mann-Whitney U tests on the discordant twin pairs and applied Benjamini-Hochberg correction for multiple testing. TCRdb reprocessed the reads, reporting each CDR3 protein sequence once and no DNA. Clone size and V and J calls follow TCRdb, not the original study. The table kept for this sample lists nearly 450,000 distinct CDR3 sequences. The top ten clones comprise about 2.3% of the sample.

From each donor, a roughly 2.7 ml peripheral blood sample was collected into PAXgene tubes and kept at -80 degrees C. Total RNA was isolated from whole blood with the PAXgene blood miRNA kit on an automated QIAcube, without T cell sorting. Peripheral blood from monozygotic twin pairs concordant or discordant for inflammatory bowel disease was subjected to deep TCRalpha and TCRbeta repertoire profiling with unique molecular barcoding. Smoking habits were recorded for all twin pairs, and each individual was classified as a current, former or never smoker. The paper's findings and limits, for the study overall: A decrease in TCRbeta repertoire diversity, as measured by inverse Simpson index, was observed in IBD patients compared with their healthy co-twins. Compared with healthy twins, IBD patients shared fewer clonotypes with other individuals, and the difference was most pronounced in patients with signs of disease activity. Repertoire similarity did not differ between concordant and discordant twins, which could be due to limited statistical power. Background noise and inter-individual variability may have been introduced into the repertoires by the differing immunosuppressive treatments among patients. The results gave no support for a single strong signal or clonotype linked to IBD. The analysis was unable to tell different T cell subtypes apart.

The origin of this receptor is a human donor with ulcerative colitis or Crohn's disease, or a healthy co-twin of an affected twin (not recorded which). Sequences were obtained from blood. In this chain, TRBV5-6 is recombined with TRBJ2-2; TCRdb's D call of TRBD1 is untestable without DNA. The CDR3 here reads CASSRTGDTGELFF. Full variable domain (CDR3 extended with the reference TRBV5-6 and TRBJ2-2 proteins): DAGVTQSPTHLIKTRGQQVTLRCSPKSGHDTVSWYQQALGQGPQFIFQYYEEEERQRGNFPDRFSGHQFPNYSSELNVNALLLGDSALYLCASSRTGDTGELFFGEGSRLTVL.